A single sample gave rise to the 29 T cell receptor beta chains below, sequenced in a study of Ad26.COV2.S vaccination and SARS-CoV-2 variants. Only in-frame clones appear in the TCRdb table, and some are missing; sequencing was by immunoSEQ multiplex PCR. This table has fewer than 900,000 clones, roughly 90% appearing once. Documented treatment: around 19 received Ad26.COV2.S at low or high dose, single or two shots; several received placebo; per-sample allocation not given. Collection of the samples took place on day 63 after the first injection of vaccine or placebo. This specimen was peripheral blood, taken in a trial of Ad26.COV2.S vaccine versus placebo. These receptors were taken from a person aged 18-65 years who received the Ad26.COV2.S COVID-19 vaccine or a placebo.

The rearrangement links TRBV7-2 to TRBJ2-2; TRBD2 aligns across 7 bases. The CDR3 has 15 amino acids. V was clipped by 6 bases and J by 3 bases; unmatched bases: 7. The germline CDR1 and CDR2 sequences are SGHTA and FQGNSA. CDR3 residues: CASRLAGLHTGELFF. The CDR3 nucleotides read TGTGCCAGCAGACTCGCGGGACTACACACCGGGGAGCTGTTTTTT.

This rearrangement joins TRBV10-3 to TRBJ2-1, with 8 positions matching TRBD2. The CDR3 length is 16 residues. The junction had 7 bases not matched to a gene; V was cut back by 1 base and J by 5 bases. Germline CDR1 and CDR2: ENHRY and SYGVKD. The CDR3 DNA reads TGTGCCATCAGTGAGTTCCTAGCGGGCGTGGACAATGAGCAGTTCTTC. The encoded protein is CAISEFLAGVDNEQFF.

The chain couples TRBV10-1 to TRBJ2-1; D ambiguous. The V gene lost 0 bases and the J gene lost 5 bases, with 8 bases spanning the gap. This CDR3 has 14 amino acids. The germline gives CDR1 WNHNN, CDR2 SYGVQD (reference sequence). CDR3 region: CASSESNSNNEQFF. The CDR3, as DNA: TGCGCCAGCAGTGAGTCGAACTCGAACAATGAGCAGTTCTTC.

The chain carries TRBV5-4 and TRBJ1-2; weak D call: TRBD1 (5 bases). The CDR3 runs to 13 residues. Trimming shortened V by 6 bases and J by 3 bases, and 12 bases separated the two germline ends. The V gene's germline CDR1 is SGHNT and CDR2 YYREEE (reference sequence). CDR3 loop: CASISGTDYGYTF. As DNA, the CDR3 is TGTGCCAGCATCTCCGGGACTGACTATGGCTACACCTTC.

This chain joins TRBV27 and TRBJ1-4; no definite D call. Germline CDR1 MNHEY, CDR2 SMNVEV (reference sequence). V lost 7 bases and J lost 0, with 12 bases in between. CDR3 length: 15 residues. CDR3 sequence: CASKGGIATNEKLFF. CDR3 nucleotide sequence: TGTGCCAGCAAAGGAGGGATTGCAACTAATGAAAAACTGTTTTTT.

DNA of the CDR3: TGTGCCAGCAGCTTGGACTGGAATTACGAGCAGTACTTC. This translates into CASSLDWNYEQYF. The V gene is TRBV7-2, the J gene TRBJ2-7; TRBD2 is a possible D gene (5 bases). Per the germline V gene, CDR1 is SGHTA and CDR2 is FQGNSA. The CDR3 contains 13 residues. With 3 bases removed from V and 4 bases from J, the gap between germline ends came to 10 bases.

The genes are TRBV11-2 and TRBJ2-5; D not resolved. Germline V CDR1 and CDR2: SGHAT, FQNNGV. V was pared by 5 bases and J by 3 bases, with 10 bases between. The CDR3 length is 13 residues. CDR3 amino acids: CASSPKLEETQYF. As DNA, the CDR3 is TGTGCCAGCAGCCCCAAATTGGAAGAGACCCAGTACTTC.

The chain recombines TRBV29-1 with TRBJ2-3; D may correspond to TRBD1 or TRBD2 (6 bases each). The germline gives CDR1 SQVTM, CDR2 ANQGSEA. CDR3 length: 14 residues. Deletions cut 1 base from V and 6 bases from J, with 14 bases between. Here the CDR3 reads CSVEARGRGDTQYF. The CDR3 DNA follows: TGCAGCGTTGAAGCCCGGGGGCGAGGTGATACGCAGTATTTT.

The chain recombines TRBV30 with TRBJ2-3; a possible D gene is TRBD2 (6 bases). The germline V and J ends were trimmed by 5 bases and 6 bases, with 9 bases remaining between them. This CDR3 comprises 11 residues. Germline assignment: CDR1 GTSNPN and CDR2 SVGIG (reference sequence). This CDR3 reads CAWGGLDTQYF. The CDR3 DNA follows: TGTGCCTGGGGGGGACTTGATACGCAGTATTTT. Supplemented by reference TRBV30 and TRBJ2-3, the full variable domain reads SQTIHQWPATLVQPVGSPLSLECTVEGTSNPNLYWYRQAAGRGLQLLFYSVGIGQISSEVPQNLSASRPQDRQFILSSKKLLLSDSGFYLCAWGGLDTQYFGPGTRLTVL.

This clone was observed once. The V gene is TRBV7-9, the J gene TRBJ1-2, with D unclear. This CDR3 is built from 13 residues. In germline, CDR1 is SEHNR, CDR2 FQNEAQ (reference sequence). Deletions cut 1 base from V and 3 bases from J, with 6 bases between. CDR3 sequence (DNA): TGTGCCAGCAGCTTAGGACATTACTATGGCTACACCTTC. As protein: CASSLGHYYGYTF.

The chain carries TRBV4-2 and TRBJ1-5; no clear D gene. The CDR3 extends over 15 amino acids. The V end was cut by 1 base, the J end by 4 bases, with 11 bases between. From germline, CDR1 is LGHNA and CDR2 YNFKEQ. CDR3 protein: CASSQVWSANQPQHF. CDR3 nucleotides: TGTGCCAGCAGCCAAGTTTGGAGCGCAAATCAGCCCCAGCATTTT.

The J gene is TRBJ2-3, the V gene TRBV10-3; possible D gene TRBD2, 5 bases. In germline, CDR1 is ENHRY, CDR2 SYGVKD. The CDR3 runs 17 residues. Trimming pared 0 bases from V and 5 bases from J, leaving 18 bases between. CDR3 DNA sequence: TGTGCCATCAGTGAGTCGAAACTAGAGCTTAGCCGAGATACGCAGTATTTT. Residues: CAISESKLELSRDTQYF.

This clone showed up just a few times. This chain joins TRBV13 and TRBJ2-7, with D possibly being TRBD2 (6 bases). The V gene's germline CDR1 is PRHDT and CDR2 FYEKMQ (reference sequence). The germline V and J ends were trimmed by 5 bases and 9 bases, with 20 bases remaining between them. The CDR3 loop spans 14 amino acids. CDR3 DNA: TGTGCCAGCAGCCCCCCCGGGGGAGCTCACGGGCAGTACTTC. Amino acid sequence: CASSPPGGAHGQYF. The whole variable domain, filled in from reference TRBV13 and TRBJ2-7, reads AAGVIQSPRHLIKEKRETATLKCYPIPRHDTVYWYQQGPGQDPQFLISFYEKMQSDKGSIPDRFSAQQFSDYHSELNMSSLELGDSALYFCASSPPGGAHGQYFGPGTRLTVT.

The genes are TRBV11-2 and TRBJ2-1; TRBD2 aligns across 8 bases. Germline V CDR1 and CDR2: SGHAT, FQNNGV. Trimming took 6 bases from V and 11 from J; bases not matched to a gene: 9. The CDR3 is 13 residues long. CDR3 nucleotides: TGTGCCAGCAGACACCCGGGACTAGGCCAGCAGTTCTTC. It yields the protein CASRHPGLGQQFF.

The J gene is TRBJ2-1, the V gene TRBV27; 13 bases align to TRBD2. This CDR3 has 16 residues. Germline values: CDR1 MNHEY, CDR2 SMNVEV (reference sequence). V dropped 0 bases and J dropped 8; count of bases not matched to a gene: 4. In DNA form, the CDR3 reads TGTGCCAGCAGTTTATCACTAGCGGGGGGGGTCGATGAGCAGTTCTTC. Translation: CASSLSLAGGVDEQFF.

The chain is built from TRBV25-1 and TRBJ1-6; TRBD1 might be the D (6 bases). The germline gives CDR1 MGHDK, CDR2 SYGVNS. The CDR3 consists of 14 residues. V was shortened by 8 bases and J by 7 bases, with 15 bases between the two germline ends. CDR3 bases: TGTGCCAGCTCTCAAACAGGGAGCAATTCACCCCTCCACTTT. Amino acids: CASSQTGSNSPLHF.

V is TRBV5-4 and J is TRBJ1-2; 10 bases map to TRBD1. Germline-derived CDR1 and CDR2 are SGHNT and YYREEE (reference sequence). The CDR3 extends over 15 amino acids. V was clipped by 4 bases and J by 6 bases; unmatched bases: 9. CDR3 in DNA: TGTGCCAGCAGCCCAGACAGGGGGCGAGGAGATGGCTACACCTTC. Amino acids: CASSPDRGRGDGYTF.

The J gene is TRBJ2-1, the V gene TRBV18; D is undetermined. CDR1 is KGHSH, CDR2 LQKENI, per germline. V was trimmed by 5 bases and J by 6 bases, leaving 8 bases between them. The CDR3 is 12 residues long. CDR3 in DNA: TGTGCCAGCTCATCTATCAGCAATGAGCAGTTCTTC. This gives the protein CASSSISNEQFF.

V is TRBV29-1 and J is TRBJ2-5, with D unresolved. Per germline, CDR1 SQVTM and CDR2 ANQGSEA. V was trimmed by 3 bases and J by 5 bases, leaving 16 bases between them. CDR3 length equals 14 residues. The chain's CDR3 is CSVESPRHWETQYF. The CDR3 DNA is TGCAGCGTTGAGTCTCCTCGACATTGGGAGACCCAGTACTTC.

About this clone itself: This sample also contains other DNA sequences that code for the same CDR3. This chain connects TRBV19 to TRBJ1-1; D gene ambiguous. The CDR3 is 13 residues long. Germline loops: CDR1 LNHDA, CDR2 SQIVND (reference sequence). Trimming pared 3 bases from V and 5 bases from J, leaving 10 bases between. Here the CDR3 DNA reads TGTGCCAGTAGTATTTCGGGTTATACTGAAGCTTTCTTT. Its translation: CASSISGYTEAFF.

The chain uses TRBV7-2 and TRBJ2-7; 8 nucleotides agree with TRBD2. V trimming: 2 bases; J trimming: 2 bases; junction bases outside the gene matches: 5. From germline, CDR1 is SGHTA and CDR2 FQGNSA. CDR3 size: 15 residues. The CDR3 protein is CASSLLAGNTYEQYF. The CDR3 DNA follows: TGTGCCAGCAGCTTACTAGCGGGTAATACCTACGAGCAGTACTTC. The variable domain in full, completed from reference TRBV7-2 and TRBJ2-7, reads GAGVSQSPSNKVTEKGKDVELRCDPISGHTALYWYRQSLGQGLEFLIYFQGNSAPDKSGLPSDRFSAERTGGSVSTLTIQRTQQEDSAVYLCASSLLAGNTYEQYFGPGTRLTVT.

The chain is built from TRBV6-5 and TRBJ2-1; D may be TRBD1 or TRBD2 (5 bases each). Germline assignment: CDR1 MNHEY and CDR2 SVGAGI. V was trimmed by 7 bases and J by 2 bases, leaving 12 bases between them. The CDR3 runs to 14 residues. CDR3 residues: CASTRDGTYNEQFF. The CDR3 bases are TGTGCCAGCACCCGGGACGGTACCTACAATGAGCAGTTCTTC.

The CDR3, as DNA: TGTGCCAGCAGTTACTCGGAAAGCGGCACTCACAATGAGCAGTTCTTC. The encoded protein is CASSYSESGTHNEQFF. V gene TRBV6-5 combines with J gene TRBJ2-1, with a possible D match to TRBD2 (5 bases). The CDR3 is made up of 16 amino acids. The germline gives CDR1 MNHEY, CDR2 SVGAGI. V lost 0 bases and J 5 bases, leaving 14 bases between the germline ends.

This chain connects TRBV10-3 to TRBJ2-7; D unresolved. Germline V gene sequence: CDR1 ENHRY, CDR2 SYGVKD. The CDR3 loop spans 12 amino acids. V lost 8 bases to trimming and J lost 4 bases, with 12 bases between them. CDR3: CAIGRQNYEQYF. CDR3 nucleotides: TGTGCCATCGGCAGACAAAATTACGAGCAGTACTTC.

The chain combines TRBV3-1 (or the pseudogene TRBV3-2) with TRBJ1-2; D uncertain. The CDR3 sequence is 13 residues long. Germline values: CDR1 LGHDT, CDR2 YNNKEL (reference sequence). With 1 base removed from V and 9 bases from J, the gap between germline ends came to 12 bases. The CDR3 sequence is CASSQAAGPSYTF. In DNA, the CDR3 is TGTGCCAGCAGCCAAGCAGCTGGACCGAGCTACACCTTC.

The chain is built from TRBV6-4 and TRBJ2-3, with D possibly matching TRBD1 (5 bases). The CDR3 sequence is 14 residues long. Germline V CDR1 and CDR2: MRHNA, SNTAGT. V dropped 4 bases and J dropped 0 bases, with 8 bases sitting between them. CDR3 amino acids: CASSVTGSTDTQYF. DNA for the CDR3: TGTGCCAGCAGTGTCACAGGTAGCACAGATACGCAGTATTTT.

This clone was picked up one time. CDR3 loop: CAWSVALTKGYTF. In DNA, the CDR3 is TGTGCCTGGAGTGTAGCTCTCACTAAAGGCTACACCTTC. The chain links TRBV30 to TRBJ1-2; unclear D gene. Looked up from germline, CDR1 is GTSNPN and CDR2 is SVGIG (reference sequence). The CDR3 runs to 13 residues. Trimming shortened V by 0 bases and J by 8 bases, and 13 bases separated the two germline ends.

This clone was observed a single time. The chain joins TRBV4-2 to TRBJ2-7; 8 nucleotides line up with TRBD2. CDR1 and CDR2 (germline): LGHNA, YNFKEQ. V lost 0 bases, J lost 6 bases, and 10 bases stayed unmatched. This CDR3 is built from 16 residues. The CDR3: CASSQEGAGGFSEQYF. CDR3 in DNA: TGTGCCAGCAGCCAAGAGGGGGCGGGGGGCTTCTCCGAGCAGTACTTC.

This chain joins TRBV21-1 and TRBJ2-3; TRBD1, the table's D call, was not compared with the DNA. TRBV21-1 is a recognized pseudogene. This CDR3 is 15 amino acids long. The CDR3 protein is CASSSGQGVADTQYF. CDR3 nucleotides: TGTGCCAGCAGCAGTGGACAGGGAGTAGCAGATACGCAGTATTTT.